This is a list of T cell receptor beta chains from one sample in a study of shared clonotypes between healthy human individuals. Clones were sequenced by immunoSEQ multiplex PCR, and TCRdb holds only the in-frame ones, with some missing. The sample holds about 2.2 million clones, about 94% seen once. What was sequenced was naive CD8+ T cells from PBMCs. The receptors were sampled from a man between 18 and 29 years old in good health. Some clones in this sample may be carry-over from other donors' samples. Both conserved end residues are part of each CDR3. Each record gives: J gene, V gene, D gene, clone size, CDR3 protein, CDR3 DNA. A D gene is named only where the DNA matches it firmly. Expanded clones get a size class; other rows say once, few or many, or leave the size out.

TRBJ1-5 | TRBV28 | - | - | CASSLAGDTHGGNQPQHF | TGTGCCAGCAGTTTAGCGGGGGATACACACGGGGGCAATCAGCCCCAGCATTTT
TRBJ1-5 | TRBV6-5 | - | few | CASSYSRGSNQPQHF | TGTGCCAGCAGTTACTCGAGGGGGTCGAATCAGCCCCAGCATTTT
TRBJ2-7 | TRBV7-9 | TRBD1 | - | CASSISGRDRSYEQYF | TGTGCCAGCAGCATCAGCGGTAGGGACAGGTCCTACGAGCAGTACTTC
TRBJ2-2 | TRBV10-3 | - | - | CATTPGPPSGELFF | TGTGCCACGACTCCGGGTCCCCCATCCGGGGAGCTGTTTTTT
TRBJ2-1 | TRBV15 | - | once | CATSRDRENEQFF | TGTGCCACCAGCAGAGATCGGGAAAATGAGCAGTTCTTC
TRBJ2-3 | TRBV5-4 | TRBD1 | - | CASSWGTDHSTDTQYF | TGTGCCAGCAGCTGGGGGACAGACCACAGCACAGATACGCAGTATTTT
TRBJ1-2 | TRBV5-6 | - | - | CASSFYRDYGYTF | TGTGCCAGCAGCTTTTACAGGGACTATGGCTACACCTTC
TRBJ1-2 | TRBV7-2 | TRBD1 | - | CASSPRAPGQSYYGYTF | TGTGCCAGCAGCCCGCGGGCCCCGGGACAGTCGTACTATGGCTACACCTTC
TRBJ2-5 | TRBV5-1 | - | - | CASSSRLVETQYF | TGCGCCAGCAGCTCCCGACTAGTGGAGACCCAGTACTTC
TRBJ2-1 | TRBV6-1 | - | once | CASSTVGGEQFF | TGTGCCAGCAGCACTGTGGGGGGTGAGCAGTTCTTC
TRBJ2-3 | TRBV28 | - | - | CASRGLPARDTQYF | TGTGCCAGCAGAGGTCTACCGGCGAGGGATACGCAGTATTTT
TRBJ1-1 | TRBV5-1 | TRBD1 | - | CASSEGQGWAEAFF | TGCGCCAGCAGCGAGGGACAGGGGTGGGCTGAAGCTTTCTTT
TRBJ1-2 | TRBV27 | - | - | CASSLEGADGYTF | TGTGCCAGCAGTTTAGAGGGTGCTGATGGCTACACCTTC
TRBJ2-1 | TRBV7-3 | TRBD2 | - | CASSPGASGRHNEQFF | TGTGCCAGCAGCCCTGGGGCTAGCGGGAGGCACAATGAGCAGTTCTTC
TRBJ2-4 | TRBV10-3 | - | - | CAISAGRNADIQYF | TGTGCCATCAGTGCAGGACGGAACGCGGACATTCAGTACTTC
TRBJ1-5 | TRBV30 | TRBD1 | - | CAWTDGTGGLQPQHF | TGTGCCTGGACGGACGGGACAGGGGGCCTTCAGCCCCAGCATTTT
TRBJ1-2 | TRBV10-3 | TRBD1 | - | CAISSTGDYGYTF | TGTGCCATCAGTTCCACAGGGGACTATGGCTACACCTTC
TRBJ2-1 | TRBV10-3 | TRBD2 | - | CAISESGGSRNEQFF | TGTGCCATCAGTGAGTCTGGCGGGAGTAGGAATGAGCAGTTCTTC
TRBJ2-7 | TRBV19 | TRBD1 | - | CASSIARDRTYEQYF | TGTGCCAGTAGTATTGCCCGGGACAGGACCTACGAGCAGTACTTC
TRBJ2-1 | TRBV7-9 | - | - | CASSLGVYEQFF | TGTGCCAGCAGCTTAGGTGTGTACGAGCAGTTCTTC
TRBJ1-2 | TRBV5-5 | TRBD1 | - | CASSLAGQGAHGYTF | TGTGCCAGCAGCTTGGCGGGACAGGGGGCCCATGGCTACACCTTC
TRBJ1-2 | TRBV27 | TRBD1 | - | CASSLIQGDNGYTF | TGTGCCAGCAGCCTAATTCAGGGGGATAATGGCTACACCTTC
TRBJ2-7 | TRBV6-6 | - | - | CASSDRDTYYEQYF | TGTGCCAGCAGTGACCGGGACACATACTACGAGCAGTACTTC
TRBJ2-7 | TRBV27 | TRBD2 | - | CASSFLREGRGEQYF | TGTGCCAGCAGCTTTCTACGGGAGGGAAGGGGCGAGCAGTACTTC
TRBJ2-7 | TRBV5-8 | - | once | CASSLAAWLEQGSHEQYF | TGTGCCAGCAGCTTGGCCGCGTGGTTGGAGCAGGGATCCCACGAGCAGTACTTC
TRBJ2-3 | TRBV14 | TRBD1 | - | CASSPYRGADTQYF | TGTGCCAGCAGCCCCTACAGGGGTGCAGATACGCAGTATTTT
TRBJ2-7 | TRBV14 | - | - | CASSPRDFDYEQYF | TGTGCCAGCAGCCCGAGGGACTTCGACTACGAGCAGTACTTC
TRBJ2-7 | TRBV28 | TRBD2 | - | CASSPRTSGAYEQYF | TGTGCCAGCAGCCCCCGGACTAGCGGCGCCTACGAGCAGTACTTC
TRBJ2-3 | TRBV19 | - | - | CASSIEFGTSDTQYF | TGTGCCAGTAGTATAGAGTTTGGCACGTCAGATACGCAGTATTTT
TRBJ2-7 | TRBV7-8 | TRBD2 | - | CASSNRAGASHEQYF | TGTGCCAGCAGCAACCGAGCGGGAGCGAGCCACGAGCAGTACTTC
TRBJ2-7 | TRBV10-3 | - | - | CAISGFLSAPPSSYEQYF | TGTGCCATCAGTGGGTTTCTCTCCGCGCCCCCGAGCTCCTACGAGCAGTACTTC
TRBJ2-2 | TRBV29-1 | - | few | CSVDSLNTGELFF | TGCAGCGTGGACAGCCTGAACACCGGGGAGCTGTTTTTT
TRBJ2-4 | TRBV9 | TRBD1 | - | CASSGAGTGGSNIQYF | TGTGCCAGCAGCGGCGCCGGGACAGGGGGATCAAACATTCAGTACTTC
TRBJ2-1 | TRBV14 | - | - | CASSDRGNYNEQFF | TGTGCCAGCAGCGACCGGGGGAATTACAATGAGCAGTTCTTC
TRBJ2-5 | TRBV7-9 | - | - | CASSRKTTPEGETQYF | TGTGCCAGCAGCCGAAAAACGACCCCGGAGGGGGAGACCCAGTACTTC
TRBJ1-2 | TRBV7-9 | - | - | CASTADYGYTF | TGTGCCAGCACCGCCGACTATGGCTACACCTTC
TRBJ1-1 | TRBV30 | - | few | CAWSVRGGNTEAFF | TGTGCCTGGAGTGTCCGGGGGGGAAACACTGAAGCTTTCTTT
TRBJ2-7 | TRBV19 | - | - | CASSLGFAYEQYF | TGTGCCAGTAGTTTGGGGTTCGCCTACGAGCAGTACTTC
TRBJ2-2 | TRBV7-3 | - | - | CASSPRVGELFF | TGTGCCAGCAGCCCGAGGGTCGGGGAGCTGTTTTTT
TRBJ2-7 | TRBV27 | - | - | CASSAVGSSYEQYF | TGTGCCAGCAGTGCCGTCGGGTCGTCCTACGAGCAGTACTTC
TRBJ2-1 | TRBV10-2 | TRBD1 | - | CASSGTASYNEQFF | TGCGCCAGCAGCGGGACAGCGTCCTACAATGAGCAGTTCTTC
TRBJ2-1 | TRBV15 | TRBD2 | - | CATSRDLAKRGNEQFF | TGTGCCACCAGCAGAGATCTGGCAAAGCGGGGCAATGAGCAGTTCTTC